This TCR beta chain was profiled in a study of cytomegalovirus exposure and HLA in healthy donors. General study findings and limits: In vitro assays verified that three CMV-associated chains recognized CMV antigens specifically.

CDR3 length equals 14 residues. The ends lost 1 base at V and 5 bases at J; junction bases unmatched: 4. CDR1 is SGHRS and CDR2 is YFSETQ in the germline V gene. The PCR employed 60 Vbeta primers together with 13 Jbeta primers. Clones were read by immunoSEQ multiplex PCR, and TCRdb kept only the in-frame ones, dropping some. The table lists around 74,000 clones, about four fifths of them singletons. Likely unrecorded immune exposures existed in these nominally healthy donors. As to this clone: Antigen specificity is unknown.

The sample consisted of PBMCs. The TCR sequence derives from a man aged 35-49 years in good health and CMV-seronegative. V usage is TRBV5-1 and J usage is TRBJ1-1; 8 bases line up with TRBD1. This CDR3 is CASSLRTGGTEAFF. The CDR3 nucleotides read TGCGCCAGCAGCTTGAGAACAGGGGGGACTGAAGCTTTCTTT.